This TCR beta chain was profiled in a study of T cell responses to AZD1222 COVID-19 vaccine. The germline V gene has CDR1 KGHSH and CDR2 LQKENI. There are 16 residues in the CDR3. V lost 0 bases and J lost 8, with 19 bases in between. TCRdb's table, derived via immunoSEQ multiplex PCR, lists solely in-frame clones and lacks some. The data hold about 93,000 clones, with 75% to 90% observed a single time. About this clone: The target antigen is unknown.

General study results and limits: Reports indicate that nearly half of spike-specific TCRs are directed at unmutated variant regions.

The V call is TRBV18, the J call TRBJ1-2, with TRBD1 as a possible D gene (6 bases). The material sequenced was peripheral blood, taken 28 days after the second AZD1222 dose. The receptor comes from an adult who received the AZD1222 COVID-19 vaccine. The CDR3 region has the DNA TGTGCCAGCTCACCACCGTGGGGGCGCAACATATGGGGCTACACCTTC. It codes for CASSPPWGRNIWGYTF.